The TCR beta chain under discussion was sequenced for a study of cytomegalovirus exposure and HLA in healthy donors. V lost 4 bases, J lost 5 bases, and 14 bases stayed unmatched. The CDR3 contains 17 residues. Germline CDR1 and CDR2: KGHSH and LQKENI. The donors were members of the validation cohort, which comprised roughly 120 subjects and was separate from the first cohort of more than 500 subjects. Sequencing used immunoSEQ multiplex PCR; TCRdb keeps in-frame clones, though not all of them. Among roughly 300,000 clones, roughly 89% were seen once, and the ten largest hold under 0.85%. Note on this clone: Its target is unknown.

Study outcomes and limitations: Many donors carried some public TCRs, although rarity characterized most TCR sequences. Both high specificity and high sensitivity reportedly marked the classifier's diagnosis of cytomegalovirus status. Cytomegalovirus-associated TCR beta chains were listed, numbering around 150.

This rearrangement joins TRBV18 to TRBJ1-1; 9 nucleotides line up with TRBD1. This TCR was sampled from a woman between 18 and 30 years old in good health and CMV-seronegative. Sequencing was done on a sample of PBMCs. CDR3 sequence: CASSRNEQGASGTEAFF. CDR3 nucleotides: TGTGCCAGCTCACGAAACGAACAGGGGGCTAGTGGAACTGAAGCTTTCTTT. The full variable domain, in which reference TRBV18 and TRBJ1-1 provide the parts outside the CDR3, is NAGVMQNPRHLVRRRGQEARLRCSPMKGHSHVYWYRQLPEEGLKFMVYLQKENIIDESGMPKERFSAEFPKEGPSILRIQQVVRGDSAAYFCASSRNEQGASGTEAFFGQGTRLTVV.